The text below deals with one TCR beta chain. Its specificity is not known. An end of the junction differs from the germline gene, which may be a read error. This record comes from a study of T cells in Graves' hyperthyroidism and ophthalmopathy. Study conclusions and caveats: Ophthalmopathy was distinguished from stable hyperthyroidism by 13 V-J signatures.

Germline CDR1 and CDR2: SQVTM and ANQGSEA. The CDR3 runs 13 residues. Amplification yielded TCR beta CDR3 regions, with RNA transcripts as the source. The HTBI set primed first-round TCR CDR3 RT-PCR. TCRdb independently ran MiXCR on the multiplex PCR reads; one entry per CDR3 protein. The repertoire has over 500,000 distinct CDR3 sequences, approximately 49% of them found once; the top ten carry about two fifths. Exclusion followed for patients with uncontrolled infection, other autoimmune disease, pregnancy or lactation. The J gene is TRBJ1-2, the V gene TRBV29-1; D uncertain. The sample was peripheral blood or thyroid tissue (not recorded which). The sequence derives from an adult woman with Graves' disease, either hyperthyroidism or ophthalmopathy (not recorded which). This CDR3 reads CASSLGLDDGYTF. The CDR3 nucleotides are TGTGCCAGCAGCTTAGGATTGGACGATGGCTACACCTTC.